The clone carrying this T cell receptor beta chain was detected many times. Preparation of the TCRbeta library was carried out with unique molecular identifiers. One entry per CDR3 protein, called by TCRdb with MiXCR from the PCR reads. The sample carries some 400,000 distinct CDR3 sequences, around 21% recorded once. Trimming shortened V by 7 bases and J by 0 bases, and 12 bases separated the two germline ends. The length of the CDR3 is 14 residues. The sample belongs to a study of T-cell reconstitution after alpha-beta-depleted transplantation in children. The chain joins TRBV12-3 or TRBV12-4 to TRBJ1-1; D is possibly TRBD1 (6 bases). The receptor's source is a human donor who donated a stem cell graft to a child with acute myeloid leukemia. Sample: PBMCs from the stem cell graft donor, taken from the stem cell graft. The CDR3: CASIRGAMNTEAFF. CDR3 nucleotides: TGTGCCAGCATAAGGGGGGCAATGAACACTGAAGCTTTCTTT.